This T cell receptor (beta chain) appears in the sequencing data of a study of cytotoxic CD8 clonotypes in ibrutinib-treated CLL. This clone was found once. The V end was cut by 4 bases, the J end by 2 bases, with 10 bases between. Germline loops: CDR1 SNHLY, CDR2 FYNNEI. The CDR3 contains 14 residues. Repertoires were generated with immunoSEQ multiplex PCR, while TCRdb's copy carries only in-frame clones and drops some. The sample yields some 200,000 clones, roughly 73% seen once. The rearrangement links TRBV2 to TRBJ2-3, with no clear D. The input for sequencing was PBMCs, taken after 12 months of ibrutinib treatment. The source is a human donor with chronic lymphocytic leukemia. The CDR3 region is CASSGQVATDTQYF. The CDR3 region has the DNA TGTGCCAGCAGTGGTCAGGTGGCCACAGATACGCAGTATTTT.